This T cell receptor beta chain was captured in a study of cytomegalovirus exposure and HLA in healthy donors. Study information: As an earlier analysis found, roughly 180 million T cells yielded around 110 million unique TCR beta sequences. Among some 400 genotyped donors, around 80% fell in the Caucasian-associated ancestry cluster.

Regarding this clone: Antigen: not known.

Study-wide points: Earlier analysis yielded a pattern in which most TCR beta V segments were productive about 90% or about 30% of the time.

PCR amplification relied on 60 Vbeta primers (plus 13 Jbeta primers). Produced via immunoSEQ multiplex PCR; TCRdb's table is partial and in-frame only. The sample contains about 140,000 clones, about 74% of which appear only once. The length of the CDR3 is 12 residues. Germline V gene data show CDR1 as SGHTA and CDR2 as FQGTGA. The V end lost 8 bases, the J end lost 0 bases, and 5 bases lay between the germline ends. J is TRBJ1-3 and V is TRBV7-3; D is unclear. The sample taken for sequencing was PBMCs. This receptor was taken from a male donor in good health and CMV-seronegative. The CDR3 is CASPSSGNTIYF. The DNA of the CDR3 is TGTGCCAGCCCGAGCTCTGGAAACACCATATATTTT.